This T cell receptor beta chain appears in the sequencing data of a study of T cells in Graves' hyperthyroidism and ophthalmopathy (dated by TCRdb to about 2019). General notes on the study: Peripheral blood was sampled at the time of initial diagnosis, prior to any treatment. TCR V-J signatures able to tell the groups apart were searched for in a discovery cohort of some 100 patients, of whom about 40 had Graves' ophthalmopathy and around 57 had stable Graves' hyperthyroidism. Prospective prediction of ophthalmopathy was tested in an independent validation cohort of 18 hyperthyroidism patients and 17 patients who later progressed to ophthalmopathy. The 100 discovery patients were randomly split 7:3 into training and test sets. The study also compared thyroid tissue and blood T-cell repertoires from over 5 Graves' hyperthyroidism patients. Following sampling, methimazole starting at 30 mg daily was given to hyperthyroidism patients, and high-dose intravenous methylprednisolone was given to ophthalmopathy patients. The paper describes TCR Vbeta CDR3 sequencing of around 140 peripheral blood samples, made up of 43 ophthalmopathy patients, around 73 hyperthyroidism patients and 17 progressor patients.

The TCR beta CDR3 regions were amplified from the RNA transcripts. The first round of RT-PCR for the TCR CDR3 was performed with the HTBI primer set and the Qiagen OneStep RT-PCR kit. Libraries were constructed in a second round of multiplex PCR, after which size selection and purification were carried out. The libraries were sequenced on an Illumina HiSeq2000 using paired-end 100 bp reads. Per the source publication's procedure: SOAPnuke was used to process the raw data, throwing out any read that contained adapters or uncalled bases, had a mean Phred below 15, or lacked an exact constant-primer or identifier match. COPE v1.2.5 was used to merge the high-quality paired reads, and each unique nucleotide sequence was defined as a clonotype. MiTCR v1.1 was used to align the clonotypes against IMGT TRBV, TRBD and TRBJ reference segments. The analysis was restricted to V-J combinations with a frequency above 0.0001, which together covered 99.2% of the repertoires. A TCS score was defined as the ratio of F50 (clonal expansion) to E x V (chaos), with BLOSUM62-based TCRdist applied between CDR3 peptides within each V-J. Welch's t-statistics and random forest reduced fewer than 550 V-J features to roughly 13, which were used in a naive Bayes classifier (R e1071). The Morisita-Horn index was used to measure how similar the thyroid and blood repertoires were. TCRdb reran the public reads through fastp at Q25 and MiXCR, keeping productive beta chains. All rows with the same CDR3 protein become a single entry with the most common DNA and genes. The V and J calls, along with clone size, are taken from TCRdb and not from the paper's own processing. Recorded for this sample are nearly 750,000 distinct CDR3 sequences; roughly a third of them occurred a single time. The ten largest clones capture approximately 31% of the sample.

Worth noting for this clonotype: What antigen it recognizes has not been identified. No per-base quality is available; no much larger clone lies one base away.

A patient counted as having stable Graves' hyperthyroidism if no progression to ophthalmopathy occurred over 18 months of follow-up. The hyperthyroidism patients were between 18 and 65 years old and newly diagnosed, with a disease duration of less than 2 months. Any patient with an uncontrolled infection, another autoimmune disease, pregnancy or lactation was excluded. Diagnoses were established on the basis of clinical symptoms, serum thyroxine and TRAb, thyroid ultrasound, and orbital computed tomography. PBMCs were separated from about 10 ml of fresh peripheral blood using Ficoll-Paque density gradient centrifugation. Total RNA was extracted with Trizol reagent, and quality was checked on an Agilent 2100 Bioanalyzer. Trimming at the junction amounts to 8 bases on V and 4 bases on J, and the germline ends lie 23 bases apart. Measured from the cysteine to the phenylalanine, the CDR3 is 17 residues long. Only the CDR3 DNA is retained, 51 bases long and in frame from the first base. The germline V gene (reference sequence) yields SEHNR for CDR1 and FQNEAQ for CDR2.

Paper-wide results and their limitations: Most expanded thyroid clonotypes (frequency above 0.001) were also detected in blood, suggesting blood repertoires may reflect thyroid immune responses. During validation, the model predicted progression to ophthalmopathy a median of roughly 7.1 months ahead of onset, with 70.59% sensitivity and 72% to 80% specificity. Sample size was not statistically predetermined, and blinding of investigators to group allocation was not performed. A 13 V-J signature model separated ophthalmopathy from stable hyperthyroidism, with nearly 90% sensitivity and roughly 81% specificity in cross-validation and 80%/75% in testing.

The TCR originated in a woman aged 40 to 50 with Graves' hyperthyroidism. This sequence uses TRBV7-9 and TRBJ2-2, with the D gene not clear enough to name. Sequenced input: blood. The sequenced DNA is TGTGCCAGCGGCCCGGACGGCGGAAAGCGTTTCACCGGGGAGCTGTTTTTT. Its translation reads: CASGPDGGKRFTGELFF.